The entry that follows covers one TCR beta chain sequence. Its cognate antigen has yet to be identified. No base-level quality is on record; no much larger clone is a single base apart. This sample was taken from a study of early T cells in non-severe SARS-CoV-2 infection (dated by TCRdb to 2020 to 2022). Turning to the overall study: TCR sequencing used bulk RNA from unsorted whole blood, so alpha and beta chains could not be paired.

Taken from cysteine to phenylalanine, the CDR3 has 14 residues. The sequence is cut down to CDR3 DNA, 42 bases in frame from base 1. Trimming accounts for 3 bases at V and 9 bases at J, while the number of junction bases matched to no gene is 6. From a lookup of the germline V gene, CDR1 and CDR2 are SGHAT and FQNNGV. Set within a cohort of healthcare workers in London, UK, this nested case-control study involved weekly PCR testing of nasopharyngeal swabs along with blood sampling. Healthcare workers were enrolled in the week of the UK lockdown, from 23 to 31 March 2020, and were followed every week for up to about 15 weeks. The receptor library was made with 5' RACE. This sample was sequenced with a NextSeq 500. The TCR library protocol attached unique molecular identifiers to individual cDNA molecules to correct for sequencing error and PCR bias. Both TCR alpha and beta chains were sequenced, and tight co-correlation was observed between alpha and beta sequence abundances in each sample. The authors' analysis ran thus. V gene, J gene and CDR3 annotation of TCR sequences was performed with Decombinator V4. Expanded TCRs were defined as changing significantly between any two time points under a Poisson model with p below 0.0001. TCR abundances were normalised to the total number of TCRs sequenced in each sample and reported as counts per million. TRAV1-2 paired with TRAJ12, TRAJ20 or TRAJ33 defined MAIT TCRs, while TRAV10 paired with TRAJ18 defined iNKT TCRs. A search of VDJdb, accessed on 1 November 2021, was run for TCRs annotated to CMV, EBV and SARS-CoV-2, with TCRs annotated for multiple antigens excluded. Starting from the raw public reads, TCRdb applied fastp trimming at Q25, assembled clones with MiXCR and retained in-frame beta chains. For every CDR3 protein sequence, its rows merge into one entry that carries the most common genes and DNA. The V and J calls follow TCRdb's processing rather than the paper's. Within this sample are almost 65,000 distinct CDR3 sequences, with less than 5% of them counted one time only. The leading ten clones occupy roughly 5% of the sample.

Overall results and qualifications from the work: VDJdb matching was skewed toward anti-spike CD8 responses and likely underestimated virus-specific expansions, missing private and CD4 specificities.

The clonotype originates from an adult who was a healthcare worker with PCR-confirmed SARS-CoV-2 infection or an uninfected control (not recorded which). Here the chain combines TRBV11-2 and TRBJ2-1, and 9 bases in between align with TRBD2. The sample was whole blood. CDR3 reads: CASSLTGTSSEQFF. The DNA is as follows: TGTGCCAGCAGCTTGACCGGGACTAGCAGTGAGCAGTTCTTC. The entire variable domain, with the stretches around the CDR3 drawn from the reference TRBV11-2 and TRBJ2-1 proteins, is EAGVAQSPRYKIIEKRQSVAFWCNPISGHATLYWYQQILGQGPKLLIQFQNNGVVDDSQLPKDRFSAERLKGVDSTLKIQPAKLEDSAVYLCASSLTGTSSEQFFGPGTRLTVL.